What follows are 11 T cell receptor beta chains derived from one specimen sequenced in a study of memory CD4+ T cells and cytomegalovirus serostatus. Here immunoSEQ multiplex PCR was the method, and the copy in TCRdb shows in-frame clones only, minus some. The data hold about 62,000 clones, with about 75% observed a single time. Single viable CD3+CD4+CD8-CD45RO+ cells were sorted as the memory CD4+ T cells. Sequences were obtained from memory CD4+ T cells from blood. Source of these receptors: an adult in good health and CMV-seropositive.

The chain recombines TRBV7-2 with TRBJ2-2; the match to TRBD1 covers 8 bases. Looked up from germline, CDR1 is SGHTA and CDR2 is FQGNSA. The CDR3 is 14 residues long. V dropped 5 bases and J dropped 8; count of bases not matched to a gene: 7. CDR3 DNA sequence: TGTGCCAGCAGCCTGGACAGGGCGCGGGGGGAGCTGTTTTTT. It specifies CASSLDRARGELFF.

This clone came up a few times. The chain recombines TRBV11-1 with TRBJ2-1, with a possible D match to TRBD2 (6 bases). The V end was cut by 5 bases, the J end by 6 bases, with 17 bases between. Germline V lookup: CDR1 SGHAT, CDR2 FQDESV (reference sequence). CDR3 length equals 15 residues. CDR3 loop: CASSPRGWARNEQFF. CDR3 bases: TGTGCCAGCAGCCCGCGGGGTTGGGCACGCAATGAGCAGTTCTTC. Based on the CDR3 plus reference TRBV11-1 and TRBJ2-1, the full variable domain is EAEVAQSPRYKITEKSQAVAFWCDPISGHATLYWYRQILGQGPELLVQFQDESVVDDSQLPKDRFSAERLKGVDSTLKIQPAELGDSAMYLCASSPRGWARNEQFFGPGTRLTVL.

This rearrangement joins TRBV7-8 to TRBJ1-1; D uncertain. Between the trimmed V and J ends, which lost 5 bases and 1 base, there was a span of 11 bases. Germline lookup yields CDR1 SGHVS and CDR2 FQNEAQ. CDR3 length equals 14 residues. The CDR3 DNA follows: TGTGCCAGCAGCCCTTGGACCGCGAACACTGAAGCTTTCTTT. Its translation: CASSPWTANTEAFF.

The chain couples TRBV5-4 to TRBJ2-1; TRBD2 matches 9 bases. With 4 bases clipped from V and 5 bases from J, the junction kept 7 bases outside the gene matches. Germline V lookup: CDR1 SGHNT, CDR2 YYREEE (reference sequence). The CDR3 covers 15 residues. The DNA of the CDR3 is TGTGCCAGCAGCCGGGGACTAGCAAAGAACAATGAGCAGTTCTTC. It is translated as CASSRGLAKNNEQFF.

Concerning this clone itself: Distinct nucleotide sequences in the sample also encode this CDR3. The V and J genes are TRBV19 and TRBJ2-1; weak D call: TRBD2 (7 bases). The CDR3 spans 15 residues. Between the trimmed V and J ends, which lost 2 bases and 5 bases, there was a span of 13 bases. Germline CDR1 and CDR2: LNHDA and SQIVND (reference sequence). CDR3 in amino acids: CASSIRRGGNNEQFF. CDR3 coding DNA: TGTGCCAGTAGTATAAGGAGGGGGGGTAACAATGAGCAGTTCTTC.

V usage is TRBV7-2 and J usage is TRBJ1-1; D gene ambiguous. The germline gives CDR1 SGHTA, CDR2 FQGNSA. The V gene lost 1 base and the J gene lost 1 base, with 13 bases spanning the gap. The CDR3 has 16 residues. In DNA form, the CDR3 reads TGTGCCAGCAGCTTAGGGCGGGGAAGAGGGAACACTGAAGCTTTCTTT. Translating it yields CASSLGRGRGNTEAFF.

The genes are TRBV6-5 and TRBJ1-2, with D unclear. Germline V gives CDR1 MNHEY, CDR2 SVGAGI. The CDR3 runs 11 residues. The V and J ends lost 10 bases and 6 bases respectively, with 12 bases between them. In DNA, the CDR3 is TGTGCCATTCAGAGCGGGGATGGCTACACCTTC. Its translation: CAIQSGDGYTF.

The chain uses TRBV5-6 and TRBJ2-1; TRBD2 matches at 12 bases. Looked up from germline, CDR1 is SGHDT and CDR2 is YYEEEE. There are 15 residues in the CDR3. V lost 4 bases and J lost 14; bases outside the gene matches: 13. CDR3 sequence (DNA): TGTGCCAGCAGCCTCGGACTAGCGGGAAATAGTTGGGAGTTCTTC. Protein product: CASSLGLAGNSWEFF.

The CDR3, as DNA: TGTGCCAGCACCCCGCGGGGGCAGAATTCACCCCTCCACTTT. Translating it yields CASTPRGQNSPLHF. The gene calls are TRBV6-1 and TRBJ1-6; possibly TRBD1 for D (6 bases). Per germline, CDR1 MNHNS and CDR2 SASEGT. Trimming took 7 bases from V and 7 from J, leaving 14 bases between them. The CDR3 runs 14 residues.

This clone was picked up a small number of times. The chain is built from TRBV6-1 and TRBJ1-2; D gene ambiguous. Germline CDR1 MNHNS, CDR2 SASEGT. The CDR3 runs to 12 residues. Trimming pared 8 bases from V and 8 bases from J, leaving 15 bases between. Written as DNA, the CDR3 is TGTGCCAGCGCGCCGTGGGAAAGGGGCTACACCTTC. It specifies CASAPWERGYTF.

The J gene is TRBJ2-7, the V gene TRBV5-6, with 8 bases identical to TRBD1. This CDR3 spans 14 amino acids. Germline V CDR1 and CDR2: SGHDT, YYEEEE. V shed 3 bases, J shed 1 base, and the junction held 3 bases outside the gene matches. The CDR3 DNA follows: TGTGCCAGCAGCTGGACAGGGCCGTCCTACGAGCAGTACTTC. Translation gives CASSWTGPSYEQYF.